This T cell receptor (beta chain) was recovered during a study of shared clonotypes between healthy human individuals. Libraries were prepared by immunoSEQ multiplex PCR; TCRdb keeps only in-frame clonotypes and omits some of them. Here the sample spans 2 million to 3 million clones, around nine tenths being singletons. Looked up from germline, CDR1 is MNHEY and CDR2 is SVGAGI. V lost 5 bases, J lost 11 bases, and 10 bases lay in between. This CDR3 contains 11 residues. The source is a man between 18 and 29 years old in good health. The sequenced material came from naive CD4+ T cells sorted from blood. Subset indicated: CD45RA+ positively selected. The chain has TRBV6-5 and TRBJ1-5; D is undetermined. CDR3 DNA sequence: TGTGCCAGCAGTGAAGCGCGGTCCCAGCATTTT. Its translation is CASSEARSQHF.